This T cell receptor beta chain was recovered during a study of post-analysis software for immune sequencing data (dated by TCRdb to about 2015). Turning to the overall study: Recorded disease courses included relapsing-remitting, secondary progressive and progressive-relapsing multiple sclerosis, with some patients lacking subtype annotation. The patient repertoires were compared against 11 previously published healthy control repertoires obtained from donors aged roughly 6 to 25 years. A subset of samples was prepared in parallel using single-end sample barcoding, then pooled and co-amplified after Illumina adapter ligation.

The CDR3 contains 16 residues, cysteine and phenylalanine counted. The DNA shown is the 48-base CDR3, in frame from base 1. V is cut by 6 bases and J by 12 bases, and the space between the germline ends is 30 bases. Based on the germline V gene (reference sequence), the CDR1 and CDR2 sequences are MNHEY and SMNVEV. Only one count was recorded for this clonotype. The specificity of this receptor is unknown. No base-level quality is on record; no much larger clone is a single base apart. Weak support is all one read offers. To demonstrate the VDJtools post-analysis software, TCR beta repertoires were profiled from the peripheral blood of roughly 12 young patients with multiple sclerosis. The multiple sclerosis patients were children and adolescents ranging in age from roughly 6 to 15 years. On the study overall, not on this receptor specifically: When samples were clustered directly using the F measure, samples prepared in the same batch co-clustered strongly, which prompted a batch-effect correction. Compared with controls, multiple sclerosis patients had significantly lower normalized Chao1 diversity, a finding suggesting substantial peripheral T-cell clonal expansion. The control group was slightly older than the multiple sclerosis patient group. Patients showed significantly higher frequencies than controls for several TRBV segments, among them TRBV5-6, TRBV5-1 and TRBV20-1.

Library method: PCR. The sequencer listed for this sample is Illumina HiSeq 2500. Unique molecular identifiers were incorporated into TCR beta cDNA libraries to reduce PCR and sequencing biases. Per 1 to 10 million input T cells, some 500,000 cDNA molecules were obtained, such that each molecule approximated one T cell. The same protocol used for the earlier healthy control dataset was applied to prepare and sequence the patient libraries. Samples belonging to the same batch were prepared together, multiplexed and sequenced on a shared HiSeq lane. In the source study's methods: MIGEC handled the raw barcoded reads, throwing out single-read molecular identifier groups before consensus assembly and CDR3 extraction. Clonotype tables were post-analysed with VDJtools, normalizing diversity by down-sampling all datasets to the smallest sample size. Repertoire overlap clustering matched CDR3 amino acid but not nucleotide sequences to correct batch-related cross-sample contamination. TCRdb reworked the public reads: Q25 trimming with fastp, MiXCR clone assembly, productive beta chains retained. Merged by CDR3 protein, the rows form single entries marked with the most common genes and DNA. The V and J calls, along with clone size, are taken from TCRdb and not from the paper's own processing. Present in this sample are about 200,000 distinct CDR3 sequences, approximately 28% of which were seen just once. Roughly 3.4% of the sample belongs to the ten largest clones.

Material for sequencing was blood. The TCR comes from a girl aged 2-17 years with multiple sclerosis. The chain employs TRBV27 and TRBJ2-7; a tentative D call is TRBD1 (6 bases match). The CDR3: CASSLLGVQGQETRYF. The DNA sequence is given as TGTGCCAGCAGCCTACTGGGGGTTCAGGGGCAAGAGACCCGGTACTTC.